The T cell receptor beta chain described here comes from a study of OX40 agonist ivuxolimab in advanced cancers. This CDR3 is built from 14 residues. Trimming left V 3 bases short and J 6 bases short, with 15 bases between. CDR1 and CDR2 from the germline V gene are SGHNT and YYREEE (reference sequence). Assay used: immunoSEQ multiplex PCR; TCRdb lists only in-frame clones, some missing. The repertoire holds roughly 130,000 clones, with about 93% as singletons. The receptor was isolated from an adult with an advanced solid tumor such as melanoma, head and neck, liver or kidney cancer. The starting material was CD4+ or CD8+ T cells sorted from blood, obtained in a trial of the OX40 agonist ivuxolimab. The chain recombines TRBV5-4 with TRBJ1-2; TRBD1 might be the D (6 bases). Here the CDR3 reads CASSSIRGPNGYTF. In DNA form, the CDR3 reads TGTGCCAGCAGCTCGATCAGGGGCCCCAATGGCTACACCTTC. Looking up the rest from reference TRBV5-4 and TRBJ1-2 gives the full variable domain: ETGVTQSPTHLIKTRGQQVTLRCSSQSGHNTVSWYQQALGQGPQFIFQYYREEENGRGNFPPRFSGLQFPNYSSELNVNALELDDSALYLCASSSIRGPNGYTFGSGTRLTVV.